A single T cell receptor (beta chain) is shown here with its context. This record comes from a study of shared clonotypes between healthy human individuals. This CDR3 is built from 15 residues. The V gene lost 0 bases and the J gene lost 7 bases, with 13 bases spanning the gap. Germline V gene data show CDR1 as SGHRS and CDR2 as YFSETQ. The repertoire was sequenced with immunoSEQ multiplex PCR; TCRdb's copy has only in-frame clones and lacks some. The data show around 1.6 million clones, with about 98% seen just once and about 0.45% held by the top ten. The TCR sequence derives from a man younger than 45 in good health. The specimen sequenced was naive CD4+ T cells sorted from blood. Subset defined: CD45RA+ positively selected. The chain carries TRBV5-1 and TRBJ1-4, with a possible D match to TRBD1 (6 bases). The CDR3 reads CASSLGRARGEKLFF. CDR3 coding DNA: TGCGCCAGCAGCTTGGGCAGGGCCAGGGGTGAAAAACTGTTTTTT.